The sequence of this TCR beta chain was determined in a study of beta chain features in type 1 diabetes. Per germline, CDR1 SGHTA and CDR2 FQGNSA. CDR3 length: 13 residues. The J segment lost 6 bases and the V segment lost 7 bases, leaving 5 bases of the junction unmatched. The authors reverse transcribed all of the isolated RNA, so sequencing captured expressed TCRB transcripts. Profiling relied on immunoSEQ multiplex PCR, and the TCRdb table lists in-frame clones only, not all of them. The data show approximately 470,000 clones, 30% seen once. Sequencing input: naive CD4+ T cells from blood. The clonotype was recovered from a young man in good health. J is TRBJ2-2 and V is TRBV7-2, with 7 bases aligning to TRBD2. CDR3 coding DNA: TGTGCCAGCATCCGGACTAGACCCGGGGAGCTGTTTTTT. This sequence encodes CASIRTRPGELFF.